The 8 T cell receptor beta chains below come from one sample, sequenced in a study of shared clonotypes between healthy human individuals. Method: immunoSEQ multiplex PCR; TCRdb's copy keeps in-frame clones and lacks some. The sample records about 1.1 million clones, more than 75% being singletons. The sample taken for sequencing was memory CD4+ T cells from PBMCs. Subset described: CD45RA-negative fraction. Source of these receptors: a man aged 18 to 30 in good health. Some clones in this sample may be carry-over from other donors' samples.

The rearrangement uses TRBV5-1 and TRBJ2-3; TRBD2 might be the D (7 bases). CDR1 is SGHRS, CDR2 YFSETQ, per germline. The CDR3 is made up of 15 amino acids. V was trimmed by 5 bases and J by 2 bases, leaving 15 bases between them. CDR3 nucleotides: TGCGCCAGCAGGTCCGGGGGGCGCGACACAGATACGCAGTATTTT. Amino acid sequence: CASRSGGRDTDTQYF.

The DNA of the CDR3 is TGTGCCAGCAGCCGTAACTCAGAGTCCTACGAGCAGTACTTC. It specifies CASSRNSESYEQYF. V gene TRBV5-4 combines with J gene TRBJ2-7; D unresolved. This CDR3 is built from 14 residues. V lost 4 bases to trimming and J lost 1 base, with 12 bases between them. The germline V gene has CDR1 SGHNT and CDR2 YYREEE (reference sequence).

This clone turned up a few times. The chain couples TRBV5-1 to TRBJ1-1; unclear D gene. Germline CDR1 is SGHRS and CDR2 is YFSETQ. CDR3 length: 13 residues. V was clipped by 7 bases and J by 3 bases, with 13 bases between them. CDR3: CASATNRDTEAFF. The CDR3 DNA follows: TGCGCCAGCGCCACTAACAGAGACACTGAAGCTTTCTTT.

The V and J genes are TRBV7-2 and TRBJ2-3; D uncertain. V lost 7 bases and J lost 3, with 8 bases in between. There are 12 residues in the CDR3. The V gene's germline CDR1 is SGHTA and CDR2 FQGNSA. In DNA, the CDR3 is TGTGCCAGCAACAAGATGACAGATACGCAGTATTTT. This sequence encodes CASNKMTDTQYF.

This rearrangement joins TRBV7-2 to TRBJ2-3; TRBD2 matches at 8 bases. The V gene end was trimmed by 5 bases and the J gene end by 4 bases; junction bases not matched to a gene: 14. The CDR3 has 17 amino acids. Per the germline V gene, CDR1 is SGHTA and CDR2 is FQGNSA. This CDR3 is CASSQNRAGAGADTQYF. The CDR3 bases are TGTGCCAGCAGCCAAAATAGGGCGGGAGCGGGGGCAGATACGCAGTATTTT. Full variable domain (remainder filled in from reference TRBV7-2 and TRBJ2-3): GAGVSQSPSNKVTEKGKDVELRCDPISGHTALYWYRQSLGQGLEFLIYFQGNSAPDKSGLPSDRFSAERTGGSVSTLTIQRTQQEDSAVYLCASSQNRAGAGADTQYFGPGTRLTVL.

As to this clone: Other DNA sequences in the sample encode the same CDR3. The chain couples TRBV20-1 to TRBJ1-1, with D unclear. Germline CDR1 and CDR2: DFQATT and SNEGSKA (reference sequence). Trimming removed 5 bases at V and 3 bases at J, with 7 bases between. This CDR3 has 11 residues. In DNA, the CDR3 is TGCAGTGCTGAGAGAGACACTGAAGCTTTCTTT. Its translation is CSAERDTEAFF.

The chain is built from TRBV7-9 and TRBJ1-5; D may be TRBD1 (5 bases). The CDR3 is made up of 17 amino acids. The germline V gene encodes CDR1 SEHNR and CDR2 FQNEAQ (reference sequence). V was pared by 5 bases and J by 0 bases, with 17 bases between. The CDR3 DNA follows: TGTGCCAGCAGCCCCGGGGATGAGGGGAATAGCAATCAGCCCCAGCATTTT. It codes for CASSPGDEGNSNQPQHF.

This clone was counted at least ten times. Here the CDR3 reads CASSLDPPVDNEQFF. The CDR3 DNA reads TGTGCCAGCAGCTTAGATCCGCCAGTTGACAATGAGCAGTTCTTC. V is TRBV7-2 and J is TRBJ2-1; unclear D gene. Germline V gene sequence: CDR1 SGHTA, CDR2 FQGNSA. The CDR3 has 15 residues. V lost 1 base, J lost 5 bases, and 12 bases lay in between. The whole variable domain, filled in from reference TRBV7-2 and TRBJ2-1, reads GAGVSQSPSNKVTEKGKDVELRCDPISGHTALYWYRQSLGQGLEFLIYFQGNSAPDKSGLPSDRFSAERTGGSVSTLTIQRTQQEDSAVYLCASSLDPPVDNEQFFGPGTRLTVL.